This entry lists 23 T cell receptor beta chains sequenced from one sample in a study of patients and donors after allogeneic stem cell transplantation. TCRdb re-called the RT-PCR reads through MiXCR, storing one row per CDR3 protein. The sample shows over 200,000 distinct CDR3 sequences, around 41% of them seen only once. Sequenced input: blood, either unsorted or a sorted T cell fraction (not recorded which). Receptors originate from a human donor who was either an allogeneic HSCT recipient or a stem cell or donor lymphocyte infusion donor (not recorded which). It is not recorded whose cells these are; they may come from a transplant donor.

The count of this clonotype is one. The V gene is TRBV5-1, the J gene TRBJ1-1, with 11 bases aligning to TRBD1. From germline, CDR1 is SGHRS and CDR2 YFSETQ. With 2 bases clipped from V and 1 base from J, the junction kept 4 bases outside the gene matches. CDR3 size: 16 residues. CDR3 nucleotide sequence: TGCGCCAGCAGCTTCGGACAGGGGGCCCCGAACACTGAAGCTTTCTTT. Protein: CASSFGQGAPNTEAFF.

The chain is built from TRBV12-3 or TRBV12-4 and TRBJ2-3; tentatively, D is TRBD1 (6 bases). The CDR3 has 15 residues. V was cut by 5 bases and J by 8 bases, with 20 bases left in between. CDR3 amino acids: CASSPQDSLLGTQYF. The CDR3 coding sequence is TGTGCCAGCAGTCCCCAGGACAGCCTACTGGGTACGCAGTATTTT.

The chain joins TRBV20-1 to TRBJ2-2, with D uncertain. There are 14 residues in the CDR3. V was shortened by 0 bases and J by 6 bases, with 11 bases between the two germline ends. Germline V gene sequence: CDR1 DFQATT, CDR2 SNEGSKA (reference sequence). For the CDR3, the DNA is TGCAGTGCTAGAGATCGGCGACAATCCGGGGAGCTGTTTTTT. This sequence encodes CSARDRRQSGELFF.

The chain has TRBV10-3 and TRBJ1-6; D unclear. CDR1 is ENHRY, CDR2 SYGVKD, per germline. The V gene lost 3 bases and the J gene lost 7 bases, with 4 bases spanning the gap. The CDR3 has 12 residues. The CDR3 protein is CAISDLNSPLHF. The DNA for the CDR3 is TGTGCCATCAGTGACCTGAATTCACCCCTCCACTTT.

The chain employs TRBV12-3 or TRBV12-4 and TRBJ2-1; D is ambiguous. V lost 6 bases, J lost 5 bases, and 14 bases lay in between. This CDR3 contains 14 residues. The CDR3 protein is CASSPPSTNNEQFF. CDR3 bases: TGTGCCAGCAGCCCCCCCTCGACCAACAATGAGCAGTTCTTC.

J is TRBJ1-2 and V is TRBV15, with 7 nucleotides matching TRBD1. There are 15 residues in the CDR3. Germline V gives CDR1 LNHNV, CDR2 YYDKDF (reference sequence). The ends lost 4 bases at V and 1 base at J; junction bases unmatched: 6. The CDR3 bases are TGTGCCACCAGCAAGAATTGGGACAGTAACTATGGCTACACCTTC. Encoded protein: CATSKNWDSNYGYTF.

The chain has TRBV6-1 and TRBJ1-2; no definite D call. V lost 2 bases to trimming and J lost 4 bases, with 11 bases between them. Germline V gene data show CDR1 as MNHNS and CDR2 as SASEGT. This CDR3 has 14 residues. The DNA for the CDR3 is TGTGCCAGCAGTGAAACTAACAGTCGCTATGGCTACACCTTC. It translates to CASSETNSRYGYTF.

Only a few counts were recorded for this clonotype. CDR3 nucleotides: TGCAGTGCCCGCGCGCCGGGGGGGCCGGGCACAGATACGCAGTATTTT. It encodes CSARAPGGPGTDTQYF. The genes are TRBV20-1 and TRBJ2-3; TRBD2 agrees at 8 bases. This CDR3 spans 16 amino acids. V lost 6 bases, J lost 1 base, and 12 bases stayed unmatched. Germline CDR1 reads DFQATT; CDR2 reads SNEGSKA (reference sequence).

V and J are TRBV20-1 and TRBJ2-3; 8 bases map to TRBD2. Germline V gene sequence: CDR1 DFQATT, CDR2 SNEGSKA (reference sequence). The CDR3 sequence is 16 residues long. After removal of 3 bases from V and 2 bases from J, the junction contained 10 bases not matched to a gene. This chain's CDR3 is CSARGSSGRSTDTQYF. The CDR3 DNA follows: TGCAGTGCTAGGGGTTCGAGCGGGAGATCCACAGATACGCAGTATTTT.

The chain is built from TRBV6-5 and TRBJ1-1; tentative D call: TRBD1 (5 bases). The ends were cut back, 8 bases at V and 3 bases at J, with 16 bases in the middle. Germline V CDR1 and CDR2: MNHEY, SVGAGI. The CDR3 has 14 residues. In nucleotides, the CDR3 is TGTGCCAGCCAACCTTTTGGGGGGGACACTGAAGCTTTCTTT. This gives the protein CASQPFGGDTEAFF.

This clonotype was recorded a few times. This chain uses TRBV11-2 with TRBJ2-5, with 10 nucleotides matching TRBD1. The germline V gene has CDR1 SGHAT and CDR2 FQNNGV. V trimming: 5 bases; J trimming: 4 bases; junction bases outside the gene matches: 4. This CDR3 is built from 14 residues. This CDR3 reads CASSTTGGGETQYF. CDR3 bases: TGTGCCAGCAGCACGACAGGGGGCGGAGAGACCCAGTACTTC.

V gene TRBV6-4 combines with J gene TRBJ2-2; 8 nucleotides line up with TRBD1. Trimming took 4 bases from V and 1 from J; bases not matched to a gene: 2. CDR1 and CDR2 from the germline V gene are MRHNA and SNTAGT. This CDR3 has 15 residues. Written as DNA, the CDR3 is TGTGCCAGCAGTGCGGGGACAGGGAACACCGGGGAGCTGTTTTTT. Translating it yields CASSAGTGNTGELFF.

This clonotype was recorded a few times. This CDR3 is CASSLSGGSYYGYTF. In DNA, the CDR3 is TGTGCCAGCAGTCTTTCCGGGGGCAGCTATTATGGCTACACCTTC. The chain employs TRBV7-9 and TRBJ1-2, with D possibly being TRBD1 (6 bases). The CDR3 contains 15 residues. CDR1 SEHNR and CDR2 FQNEAQ come from the germline V gene (reference sequence). V was pared by 6 bases and J by 5 bases, with 19 bases between.

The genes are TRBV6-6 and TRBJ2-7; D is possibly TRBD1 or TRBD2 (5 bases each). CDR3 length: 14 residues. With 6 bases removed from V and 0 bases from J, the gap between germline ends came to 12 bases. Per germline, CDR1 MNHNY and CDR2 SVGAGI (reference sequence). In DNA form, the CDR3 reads TGTGCCAGCAGGAGGGGCTTTAGCTCCTACGAGCAGTACTTC. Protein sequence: CASRRGFSSYEQYF.

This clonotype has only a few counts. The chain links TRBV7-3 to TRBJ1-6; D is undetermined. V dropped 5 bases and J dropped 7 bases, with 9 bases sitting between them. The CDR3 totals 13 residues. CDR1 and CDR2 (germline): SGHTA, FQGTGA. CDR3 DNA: TGTGCCAGCAGCCCTATTCGGAATTCACCCCTCCACTTT. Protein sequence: CASSPIRNSPLHF.

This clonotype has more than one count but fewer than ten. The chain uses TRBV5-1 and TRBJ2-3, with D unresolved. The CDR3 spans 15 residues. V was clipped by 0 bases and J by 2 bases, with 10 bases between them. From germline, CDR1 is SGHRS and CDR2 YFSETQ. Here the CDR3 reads CASSLVGLPTDTQYF. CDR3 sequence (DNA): TGCGCCAGCAGCTTGGTGGGCCTACCCACAGATACGCAGTATTTT.

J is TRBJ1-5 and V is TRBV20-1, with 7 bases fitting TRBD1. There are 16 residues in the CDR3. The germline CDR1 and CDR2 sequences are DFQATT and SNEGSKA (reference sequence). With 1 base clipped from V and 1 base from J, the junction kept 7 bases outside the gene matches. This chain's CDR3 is CSARALPTGSNQPQHF. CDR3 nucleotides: TGCAGTGCTAGAGCTCTCCCGACAGGGAGCAATCAGCCCCAGCATTTT.

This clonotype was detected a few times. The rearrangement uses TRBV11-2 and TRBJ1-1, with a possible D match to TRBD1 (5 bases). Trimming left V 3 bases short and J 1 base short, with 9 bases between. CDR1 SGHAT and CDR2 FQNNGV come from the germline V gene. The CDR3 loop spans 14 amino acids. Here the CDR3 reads CASSLGRANTEAFF. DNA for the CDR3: TGTGCCAGCAGCTTGGGACGGGCGAACACTGAAGCTTTCTTT.

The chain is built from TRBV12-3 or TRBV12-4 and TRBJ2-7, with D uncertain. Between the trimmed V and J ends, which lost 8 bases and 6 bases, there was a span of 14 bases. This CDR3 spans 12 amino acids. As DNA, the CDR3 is TGTGCCAGCCGCGCTCTCGGATCCGAGCAGTACTTC. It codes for CASRALGSEQYF.

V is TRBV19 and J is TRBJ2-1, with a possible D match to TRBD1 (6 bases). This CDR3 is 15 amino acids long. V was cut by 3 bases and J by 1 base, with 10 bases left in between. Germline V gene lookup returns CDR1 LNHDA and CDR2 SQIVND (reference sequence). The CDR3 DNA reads TGTGCCAGTAGTATCTCAGGGGTTTCCTACAATGAGCAGTTCTTC. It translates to CASSISGVSYNEQFF.

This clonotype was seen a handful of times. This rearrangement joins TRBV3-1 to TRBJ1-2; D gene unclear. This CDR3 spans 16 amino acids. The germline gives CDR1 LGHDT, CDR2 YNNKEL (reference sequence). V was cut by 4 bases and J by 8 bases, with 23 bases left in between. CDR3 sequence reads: CASSLTGTRHGAGYTF. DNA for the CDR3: TGTGCCAGCAGCCTAACGGGTACCAGACACGGAGCAGGCTACACCTTC.

The CDR3: CASGRGQFYDTQYF. The CDR3 bases are TGTGCTAGTGGACGAGGACAGTTCTACGATACGCAGTATTTT. The chain employs TRBV12-5 and TRBJ2-3; possibly TRBD1 for D (6 bases). The CDR3 spans 14 residues. V was trimmed by 6 bases and J by 6 bases, leaving 16 bases between them. Germline CDR1 LGHNT, CDR2 FRNRAP.

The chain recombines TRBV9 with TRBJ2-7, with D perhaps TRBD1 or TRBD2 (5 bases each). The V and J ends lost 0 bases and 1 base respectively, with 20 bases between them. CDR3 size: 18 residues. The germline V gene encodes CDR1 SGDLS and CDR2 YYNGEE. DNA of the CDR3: TGTGCCAGCAGCGTAGCCCCCACCGGGACGGAGATTTCCTACGAGCAGTACTTC. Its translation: CASSVAPTGTEISYEQYF.